The TCR beta chain described here comes from a study of T-cell reconstitution after alpha-beta-depleted transplantation in children. This clonotype was found many times. Unique molecular identifiers were incorporated into the prepared TCRbeta library. TCRdb reanalysed the PCR reads using MiXCR and keeps one entry per CDR3 protein. Seen here are hundreds of thousands of distinct CDR3 sequences, about 10% observed once, and the top ten hold less than 5%. Germline-derived CDR1 and CDR2 are MDHEN and SYDVKM. The CDR3 loop spans 15 amino acids. The junction had 8 bases not matched to a gene; V was cut back by 4 bases and J by 6 bases.

The chain combines TRBV28 with TRBJ2-7, with 11 bases identical to TRBD2. The clonotype comes from a human donor who donated a stem cell graft to a child with acute myeloid leukemia. Sequencing was performed on PBMCs from the stem cell graft donor, taken from the stem cell graft. This CDR3 reads CASSSGASGRSEQYF. The CDR3 DNA reads TGTGCCAGCAGTTCCGGGGCTAGCGGGAGGAGCGAGCAGTACTTC.